The sequence of this T cell receptor (beta chain) was determined in a study of T-cell reconstitution after alpha-beta-depleted transplantation in children. The sample holds many counts of this clonotype. Its matching antigen is unknown. CDR3 length: 17 residues. V was cut by 0 bases and J by 3 bases, with 15 bases left in between. Germline CDR1 and CDR2: SGDLS and YYNGEE. The study, taken as a whole, reports: Counts and diversity of T cells one year after transplant came mostly from newly produced T cells.

Molecular barcoding with unique molecular identifiers was used for the TCRbeta library. TCRdb called the PCR reads again in MiXCR, with one record for every CDR3 protein. The data hold a few hundred thousand distinct CDR3 sequences, with 13% observed a single time. The clonotype originates from a male patient younger than 18 who had a stem cell transplant for acute myeloid leukemia, so the T cells may come from the graft donor. The sample in question was PBMCs, mostly from graft donor cells, obtained 360 days after TCRalphabeta/CD19-depleted stem cell transplant. The rearrangement uses TRBV9 and TRBJ2-2, with TRBD1 as a possible D gene (5 bases). The CDR3: CASSVVGVPFYTGELFF. Here the CDR3 DNA reads TGTGCCAGCAGCGTAGTAGGGGTCCCGTTTTACACCGGGGAGCTGTTTTTT. Together with reference TRBV9 and TRBJ2-2, the CDR3 gives the full variable domain: DSGVTQTPKHLITATGQRVTLRCSPRSGDLSVYWYQQSLDQGLQFLIQYYNGEERAKGNILERFSAQQFPDLHSELNLSSLELGDSALYFCASSVVGVPFYTGELFFGEGSRLTVL.